This T cell receptor beta chain appears in the sequencing data of a study of cytomegalovirus exposure and HLA in healthy donors. Findings and caveats of the study: A later analysis linked a missense variant in DCLRE1C to the trimming of TCR beta V and J genes. The classifier reportedly diagnosed cytomegalovirus status with high sensitivity and specificity.

As concerns this clone: What it recognizes is unknown.

The PCR used 60 Vbeta and 13 Jbeta primers. Authors' data handling: Among the unique TCR beta chains that a later analysis counted, roughly 80 million in all, roughly 11 million were shared. Here immunoSEQ multiplex PCR was the method, and the copy in TCRdb shows in-frame clones only, minus some. That table gives V, J and clone size, and the DNA gave D and trimming. The sample records about 130,000 clones, approximately 80% being singletons. Germline V lookup: CDR1 SQVTM, CDR2 ANQGSEA. V shed 4 bases and J 3 bases; nucleotides not matched to a gene: 8. This CDR3 has 16 amino acids. Specimen: PBMCs. This receptor was identified in a male donor in good health and CMV-seropositive. The chain is built from TRBV29-1 and TRBJ2-2, with 10 bases matching TRBD1. As DNA, the CDR3 is TGCAGCGTTGGGGGGGGACAGGGGCTGGACACCGGGGAGCTGTTTTTT. Residues: CSVGGGQGLDTGELFF.